Given below is one T cell receptor beta chain in context. Its matching antigen is unknown. A much larger clone differs by one base, so this may be a read error. Uncontrolled infection, other autoimmune disease, pregnancy or lactation excluded patients. CDR3 length: 14 residues. CDR1 and CDR2 from the germline V gene are ENHRY and SYGVKD. V lost 6 bases, J lost 2 bases, and 6 bases stayed unmatched. The sample belongs to a study of T cells in Graves' hyperthyroidism and ophthalmopathy. Overall study context: Peripheral blood was taken when the disease was first diagnosed, before any treatment began. Study-wide results and caveats: Separating ophthalmopathy from stable hyperthyroidism was achieved by a 13 V-J model. Model predictions of ophthalmopathy came a median approximately 6 months before onset.

The source material, RNA transcripts, was used to amplify TCR beta CDR3 regions. The HTBI primer set drove a first-round RT-PCR of the TCR CDR3. TCRdb re-called the multiplex PCR reads through MiXCR, storing one row per CDR3 protein. The table has roughly 700,000 distinct CDR3 sequences, approximately 36% seen once. The sequence came from a woman aged 40 to 50 with Graves' hyperthyroidism. The chain recombines TRBV10-3 with TRBJ1-1; 7 bases agree with TRBD1. The specimen was blood. The CDR3 DNA sequence: TGTGCCATCAGACCGGGACAGAGTAACACTGAAGCTTTCTTT. It yields the protein CAIRPGQSNTEAFF.